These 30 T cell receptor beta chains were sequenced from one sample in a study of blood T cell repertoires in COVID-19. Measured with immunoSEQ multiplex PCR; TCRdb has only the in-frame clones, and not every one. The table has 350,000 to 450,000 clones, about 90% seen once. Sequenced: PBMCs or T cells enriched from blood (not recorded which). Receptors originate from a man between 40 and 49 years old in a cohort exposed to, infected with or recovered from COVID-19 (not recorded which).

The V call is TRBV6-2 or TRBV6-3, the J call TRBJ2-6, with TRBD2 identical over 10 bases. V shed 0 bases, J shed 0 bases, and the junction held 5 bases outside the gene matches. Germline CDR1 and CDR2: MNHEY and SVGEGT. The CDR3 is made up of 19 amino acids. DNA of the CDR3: TGTGCCAGCAGTTACTCGATAGCGGGAGGCTTCTCTGGGGCCAACGTCCTGACTTTC. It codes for CASSYSIAGGFSGANVLTF.

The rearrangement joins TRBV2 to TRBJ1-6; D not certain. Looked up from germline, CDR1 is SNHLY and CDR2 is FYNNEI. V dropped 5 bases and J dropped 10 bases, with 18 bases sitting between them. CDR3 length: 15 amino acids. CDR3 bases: TGTGCCAGCAGTCTAGAGGGCTCGGGGAGGTCACCCCTCCACTTT. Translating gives CASSLEGSGRSPLHF.

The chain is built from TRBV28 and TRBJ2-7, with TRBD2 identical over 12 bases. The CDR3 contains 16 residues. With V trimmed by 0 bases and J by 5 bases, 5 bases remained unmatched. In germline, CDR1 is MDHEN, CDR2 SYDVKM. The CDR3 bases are TGTGCCAGCAGTTTATGGACTAGCGGGAGCATGAACGAGCAGTACTTC. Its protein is CASSLWTSGSMNEQYF.

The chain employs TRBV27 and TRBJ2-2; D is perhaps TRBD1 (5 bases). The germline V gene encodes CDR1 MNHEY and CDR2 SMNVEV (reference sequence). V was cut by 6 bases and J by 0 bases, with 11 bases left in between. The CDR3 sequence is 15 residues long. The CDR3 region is CASRVGAANTGELFF. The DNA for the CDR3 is TGTGCCAGCAGGGTTGGGGCCGCGAACACCGGGGAGCTGTTTTTT.

The CDR3 bases are TGCGCCAGCAGCCGAACCCCGACGGGACTCGATCGAGGAGATACGCAGTATTTT. Its translation: CASSRTPTGLDRGDTQYF. The chain combines TRBV4-1 with TRBJ2-3; maybe TRBD2 (6 bases). V was cut by 4 bases and J by 5 bases, with 25 bases left in between. The CDR3 consists of 18 residues. The germline CDR1 and CDR2 sequences are MGHRA and YSYEKL.

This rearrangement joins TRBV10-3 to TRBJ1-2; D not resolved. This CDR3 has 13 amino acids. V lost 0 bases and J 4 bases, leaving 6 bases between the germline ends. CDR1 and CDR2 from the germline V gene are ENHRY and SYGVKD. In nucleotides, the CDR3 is TGTGCCATCAGTGAGTCGTCAATCTATGGCTACACCTTC. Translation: CAISESSIYGYTF.

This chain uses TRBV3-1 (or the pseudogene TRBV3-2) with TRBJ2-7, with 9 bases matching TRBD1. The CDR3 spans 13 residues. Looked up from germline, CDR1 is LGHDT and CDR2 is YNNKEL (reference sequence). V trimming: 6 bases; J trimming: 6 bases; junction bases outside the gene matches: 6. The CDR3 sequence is CASRRTGVSEQYF. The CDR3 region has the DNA TGTGCCAGCAGACGGACAGGGGTATCCGAGCAGTACTTC.

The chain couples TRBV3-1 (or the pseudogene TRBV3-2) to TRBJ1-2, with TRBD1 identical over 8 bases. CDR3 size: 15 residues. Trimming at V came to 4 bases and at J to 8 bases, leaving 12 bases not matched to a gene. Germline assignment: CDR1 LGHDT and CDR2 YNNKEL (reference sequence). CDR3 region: CASSPPTGESSGYTF. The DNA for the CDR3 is TGTGCCAGCAGCCCCCCGACAGGGGAGTCGTCGGGCTACACCTTC.

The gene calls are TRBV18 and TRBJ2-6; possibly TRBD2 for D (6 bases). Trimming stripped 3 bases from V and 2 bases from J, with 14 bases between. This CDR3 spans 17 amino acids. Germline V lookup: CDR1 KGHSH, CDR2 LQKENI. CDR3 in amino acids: CASSPGMGGAGANVLTF. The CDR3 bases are TGTGCCAGCTCACCGGGAATGGGGGGAGCTGGGGCCAACGTCCTGACTTTC. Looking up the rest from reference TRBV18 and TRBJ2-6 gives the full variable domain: NAGVMQNPRHLVRRRGQEARLRCSPMKGHSHVYWYRQLPEEGLKFMVYLQKENIIDESGMPKERFSAEFPKEGPSILRIQQVVRGDSAAYFCASSPGMGGAGANVLTFGAGSRLTVL.

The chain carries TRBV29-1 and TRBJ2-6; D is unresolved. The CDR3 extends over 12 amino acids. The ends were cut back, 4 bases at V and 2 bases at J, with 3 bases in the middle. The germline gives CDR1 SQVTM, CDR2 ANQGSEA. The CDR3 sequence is CSVGAGANVLTF. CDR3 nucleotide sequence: TGCAGCGTTGGAGCTGGGGCCAACGTCCTGACTTTC. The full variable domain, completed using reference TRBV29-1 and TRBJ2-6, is SAVISQKPSRDICQRGTSLTIQCQVDSQVTMMFWYRQQPGQSLTLIATANQGSEATYESGFVIDKFPISRPNLTFSTLTVSNMSPEDSSIYLCSVGAGANVLTFGAGSRLTVL.

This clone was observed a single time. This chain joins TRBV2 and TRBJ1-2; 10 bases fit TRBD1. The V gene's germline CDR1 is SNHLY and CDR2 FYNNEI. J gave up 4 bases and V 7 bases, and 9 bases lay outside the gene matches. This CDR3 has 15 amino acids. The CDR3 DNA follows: TGTGCCAGCACTCAAACCGGGACAGGGGCCTATGGCTACACCTTC. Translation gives CASTQTGTGAYGYTF.

CDR3: CASSPGMMVPQHF. CDR3 bases: TGTGCCAGCAGCCCAGGGATGATGGTGCCCCAGCATTTT. The V and J genes are TRBV12-3 or TRBV12-4 and TRBJ1-5, with TRBD1 as a possible D gene (5 bases). This CDR3 spans 13 amino acids. V lost 6 bases and J lost 9, with 15 bases in between.

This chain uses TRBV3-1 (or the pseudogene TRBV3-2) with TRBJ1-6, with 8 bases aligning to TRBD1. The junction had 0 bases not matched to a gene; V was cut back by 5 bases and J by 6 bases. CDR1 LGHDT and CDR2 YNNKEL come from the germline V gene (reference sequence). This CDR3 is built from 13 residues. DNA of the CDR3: TGTGCCAGCAGCGACAGGGGTAATTCACCCCTCCACTTT. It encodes CASSDRGNSPLHF.

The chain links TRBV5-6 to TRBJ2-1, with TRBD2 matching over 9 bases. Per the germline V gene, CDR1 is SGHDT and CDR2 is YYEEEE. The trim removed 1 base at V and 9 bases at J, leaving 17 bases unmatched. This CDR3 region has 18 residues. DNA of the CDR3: TGTGCCAGCAGCTTGTATCTCAGTACCAGCGGGAGGAGGGGTGAGCAGTTCTTC. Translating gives CASSLYLSTSGRRGEQFF.

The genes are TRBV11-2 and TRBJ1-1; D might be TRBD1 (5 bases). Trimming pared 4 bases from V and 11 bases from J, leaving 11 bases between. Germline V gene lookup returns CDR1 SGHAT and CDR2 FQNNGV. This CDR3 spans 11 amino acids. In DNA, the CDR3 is TGTGCCAGCAGCTCTGGAGGGACGGCTTTCTTT. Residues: CASSSGGTAFF.

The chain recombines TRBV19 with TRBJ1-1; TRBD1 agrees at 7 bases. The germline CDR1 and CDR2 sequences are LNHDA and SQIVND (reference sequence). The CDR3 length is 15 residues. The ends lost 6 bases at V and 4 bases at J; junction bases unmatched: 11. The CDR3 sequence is CASRPGGGRGTEAFF. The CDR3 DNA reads TGTGCCAGTAGGCCTGGAGGGGGCAGGGGCACTGAAGCTTTCTTT.

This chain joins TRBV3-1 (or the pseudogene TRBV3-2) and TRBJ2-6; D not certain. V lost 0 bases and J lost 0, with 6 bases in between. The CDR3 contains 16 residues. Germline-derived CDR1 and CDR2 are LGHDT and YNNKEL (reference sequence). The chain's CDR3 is CASSQETNSGANVLTF. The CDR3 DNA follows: TGTGCCAGCAGCCAAGAAACTAACTCTGGGGCCAACGTCCTGACTTTC.

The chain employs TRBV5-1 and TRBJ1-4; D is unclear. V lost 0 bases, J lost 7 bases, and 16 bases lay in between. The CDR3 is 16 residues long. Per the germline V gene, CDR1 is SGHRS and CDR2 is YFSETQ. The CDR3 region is CASSLALGGLSEKLFF. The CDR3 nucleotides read TGCGCCAGCAGCTTGGCCCTGGGCGGACTTTCTGAAAAACTGTTTTTT.

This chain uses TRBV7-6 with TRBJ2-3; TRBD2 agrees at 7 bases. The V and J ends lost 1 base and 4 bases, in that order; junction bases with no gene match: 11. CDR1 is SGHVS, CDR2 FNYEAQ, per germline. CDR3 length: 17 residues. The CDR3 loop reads CASSLGPSGTASDTQYF. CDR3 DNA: TGTGCCAGCAGCTTAGGACCGAGCGGGACCGCCTCAGATACGCAGTATTTT.

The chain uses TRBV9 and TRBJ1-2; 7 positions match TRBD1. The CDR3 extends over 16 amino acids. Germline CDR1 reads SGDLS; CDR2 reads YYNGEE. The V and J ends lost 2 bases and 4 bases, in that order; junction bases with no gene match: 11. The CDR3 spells CASSVSLGQGGYGYTF. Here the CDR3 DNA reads TGTGCCAGCAGCGTCTCCCTTGGGCAGGGGGGCTATGGCTACACCTTC. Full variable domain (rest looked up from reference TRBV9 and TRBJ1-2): DSGVTQTPKHLITATGQRVTLRCSPRSGDLSVYWYQQSLDQGLQFLIQYYNGEERAKGNILERFSAQQFPDLHSELNLSSLELGDSALYFCASSVSLGQGGYGYTFGSGTRLTVV.

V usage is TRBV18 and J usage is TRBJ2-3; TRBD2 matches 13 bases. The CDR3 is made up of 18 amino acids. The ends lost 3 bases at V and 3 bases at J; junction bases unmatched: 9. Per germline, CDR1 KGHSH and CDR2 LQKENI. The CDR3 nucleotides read TGTGCCAGCTCACCCACTAGCGGGAGGGCCGGTAGGACAGATACGCAGTATTTT. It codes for CASSPTSGRAGRTDTQYF.

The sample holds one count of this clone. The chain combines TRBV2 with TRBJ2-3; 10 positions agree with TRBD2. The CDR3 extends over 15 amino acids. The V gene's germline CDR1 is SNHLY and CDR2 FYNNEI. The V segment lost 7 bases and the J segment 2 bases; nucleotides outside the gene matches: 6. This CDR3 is CASTQAGGPTDTQYF. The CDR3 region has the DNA TGTGCCAGCACCCAAGCGGGAGGGCCCACAGATACGCAGTATTTT.

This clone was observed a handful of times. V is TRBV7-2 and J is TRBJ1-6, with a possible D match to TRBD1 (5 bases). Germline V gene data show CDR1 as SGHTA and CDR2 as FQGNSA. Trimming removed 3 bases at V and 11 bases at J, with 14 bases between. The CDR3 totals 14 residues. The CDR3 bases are TGTGCCAGCAGCTTTGGGCAGGGCCTACCACCCCTCCACTTT. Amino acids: CASSFGQGLPPLHF.

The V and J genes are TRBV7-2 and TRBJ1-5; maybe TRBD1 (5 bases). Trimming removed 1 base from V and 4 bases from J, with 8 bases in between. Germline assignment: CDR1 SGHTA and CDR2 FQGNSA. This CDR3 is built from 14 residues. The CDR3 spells CASSLGSGNQPQHF. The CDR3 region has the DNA TGTGCCAGCAGCTTAGGATCAGGGAATCAGCCCCAGCATTTT. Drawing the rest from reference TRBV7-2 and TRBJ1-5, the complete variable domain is GAGVSQSPSNKVTEKGKDVELRCDPISGHTALYWYRQSLGQGLEFLIYFQGNSAPDKSGLPSDRFSAERTGGSVSTLTIQRTQQEDSAVYLCASSLGSGNQPQHFGDGTRLSIL.

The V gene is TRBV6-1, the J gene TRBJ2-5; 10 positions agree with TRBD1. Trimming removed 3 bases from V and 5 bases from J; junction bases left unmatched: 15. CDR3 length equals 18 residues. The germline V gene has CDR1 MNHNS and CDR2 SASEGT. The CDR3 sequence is CASSDAAKAGTGEETQYF. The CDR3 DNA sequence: TGTGCCAGCAGTGACGCCGCGAAAGCTGGGACAGGGGAGGAGACCCAGTACTTC.

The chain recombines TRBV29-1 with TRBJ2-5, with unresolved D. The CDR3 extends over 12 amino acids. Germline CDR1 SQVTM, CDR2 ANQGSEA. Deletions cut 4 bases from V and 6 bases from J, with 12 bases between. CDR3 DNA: TGCAGCGTTGTATTGGGTGGGCAGACCCAGTACTTC. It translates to CSVVLGGQTQYF.

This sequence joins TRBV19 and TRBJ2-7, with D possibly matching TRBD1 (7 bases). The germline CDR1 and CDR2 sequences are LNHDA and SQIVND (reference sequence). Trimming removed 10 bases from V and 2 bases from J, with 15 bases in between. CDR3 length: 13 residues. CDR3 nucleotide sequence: TGTGCCAAGACAGGGAGGAGGCCCTACGAGCAGTACTTC. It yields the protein CAKTGRRPYEQYF.

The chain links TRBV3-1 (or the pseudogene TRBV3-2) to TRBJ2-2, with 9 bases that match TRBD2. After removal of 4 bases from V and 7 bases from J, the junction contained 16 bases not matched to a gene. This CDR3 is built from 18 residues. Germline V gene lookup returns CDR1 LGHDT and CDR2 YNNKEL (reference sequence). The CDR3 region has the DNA TGTGCCAGCAGCCGATTCCTGAATAGCGGGAGTGTGAGCGGGGAGCTGTTTTTT. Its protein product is CASSRFLNSGSVSGELFF.

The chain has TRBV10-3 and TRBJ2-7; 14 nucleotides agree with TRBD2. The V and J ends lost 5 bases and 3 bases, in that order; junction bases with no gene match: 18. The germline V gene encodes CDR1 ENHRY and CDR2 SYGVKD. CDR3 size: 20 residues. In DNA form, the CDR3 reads TGTGCCATCAGTTCGATGTCGGGACTAGCGGGAGTCGCGGTATTCTACGAGCAGTACTTC. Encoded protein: CAISSMSGLAGVAVFYEQYF.

The CDR3 bases are TGTGCCAGCAGCTTAACCGGGACAGGACGTTATGGCTACACCTTC. Protein product: CASSLTGTGRYGYTF. The chain links TRBV7-9 to TRBJ1-2; 8 bases map to TRBD1. The trim removed 2 bases at V and 5 bases at J, leaving 7 bases unmatched. Germline V gives CDR1 SEHNR, CDR2 FQNEAQ (reference sequence). This CDR3 is 15 amino acids long.